This TCR beta chain was sequenced during a study of blood T cell repertoires in COVID-19. Across the whole study: Sample material is recorded as cDNA or gDNA derived from T cells, B-cell-depleted T cells, or PBMCs.

The CDR3 consists of 13 residues. Looked up from germline, CDR1 is LNHNV and CDR2 is YYDKDF (reference sequence). The J segment lost 8 bases and the V segment lost 9 bases, leaving 8 bases of the junction unmatched. How the authors handled the data: The authors estimated nucleated cell counts from reference gene primer amplification. Clones were read by immunoSEQ multiplex PCR, and TCRdb kept only the in-frame ones, dropping some. V and J calls and clone size are given by that table; D and trimming were obtained from the DNA. This table holds more than 70,000 clones, about 93% found once. The sample was peripheral blood. V usage is TRBV15 and J usage is TRBJ2-2, with TRBD1 matching 8 bases. The sequence was collected from a woman older than 75 with acute or convalescent COVID-19. CDR3 sequence: CATQWTGKGELFF. Written as DNA, the CDR3 is TGTGCCACACAATGGACAGGGAAGGGGGAGCTGTTTTTT.